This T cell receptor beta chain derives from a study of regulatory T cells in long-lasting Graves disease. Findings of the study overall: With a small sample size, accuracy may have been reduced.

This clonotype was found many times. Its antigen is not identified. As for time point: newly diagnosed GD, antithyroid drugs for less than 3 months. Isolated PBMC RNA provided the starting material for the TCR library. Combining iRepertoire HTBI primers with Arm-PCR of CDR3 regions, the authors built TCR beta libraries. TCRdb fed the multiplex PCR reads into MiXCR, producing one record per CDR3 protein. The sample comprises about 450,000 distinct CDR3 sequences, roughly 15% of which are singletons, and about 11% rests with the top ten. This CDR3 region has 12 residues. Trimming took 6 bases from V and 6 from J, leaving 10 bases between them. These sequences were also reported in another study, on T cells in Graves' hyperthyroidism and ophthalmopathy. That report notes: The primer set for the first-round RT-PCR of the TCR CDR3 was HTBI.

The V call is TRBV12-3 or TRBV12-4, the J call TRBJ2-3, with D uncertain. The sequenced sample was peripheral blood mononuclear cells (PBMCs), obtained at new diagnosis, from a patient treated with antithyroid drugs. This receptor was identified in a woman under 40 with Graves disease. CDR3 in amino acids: CASSPETDTQYF. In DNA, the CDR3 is TGTGCCAGCAGCCCGGAGACGGATACGCAGTATTTT.